The next 9 T cell receptor beta chains were all read from a single sample in a study of blood T cell repertoires in COVID-19. Libraries were prepared by immunoSEQ multiplex PCR; TCRdb keeps only in-frame clonotypes and omits some of them. The sample carries roughly 320,000 clones, around nine tenths recorded once. Sample: peripheral blood. These receptors were collected from a man in his 70s with acute or convalescent COVID-19.

The chain uses TRBV27 and TRBJ2-7, with D possibly TRBD1 on 6 matching bases. This CDR3 has 15 amino acids. Germline values: CDR1 MNHEY, CDR2 SMNVEV (reference sequence). With 6 bases removed from V and 2 bases from J, the gap between germline ends came to 17 bases. The DNA of the CDR3 is TGTGCCAGCAGGCCTCGACAGGCCTCCCCCTACGAGCAGTACTTC. It encodes CASRPRQASPYEQYF.

This chain links TRBV28 with TRBJ1-1; D is uncertain. This CDR3 has 15 amino acids. The germline V gene has CDR1 MDHEN and CDR2 SYDVKM. Trimming stripped 5 bases from V and 1 base from J, with 14 bases between. In DNA form, the CDR3 reads TGTGCCAGCAGTACCCTCGGCGCGGCGAACACTGAAGCTTTCTTT. Protein product: CASSTLGAANTEAFF.

The V call is TRBV18, the J call TRBJ2-4, with 15 bases fitting TRBD2. Germline values: CDR1 KGHSH, CDR2 LQKENI. With 3 bases clipped from V and 10 bases from J, the junction kept 1 base outside the gene matches. This CDR3 region has 14 residues. CDR3 in DNA: TGTGCCAGCTCACCCGGGACTAGCGGGGGGATTCAGTACTTC. Protein product: CASSPGTSGGIQYF.

The chain recombines TRBV6-2 or TRBV6-3 with TRBJ2-6; possible D gene TRBD1, 6 bases. The germline V gene has CDR1 MNHEY and CDR2 SVGEGT. This CDR3 spans 19 amino acids. Trimming left V 5 bases short and J 0 bases short, with 20 bases between. CDR3 region: CASSRDRDKPYSGANVLTF. CDR3 coding DNA: TGTGCCAGCAGTCGCGATAGGGACAAGCCCTACTCTGGGGCCAACGTCCTGACTTTC.

This chain joins TRBV2 and TRBJ1-2, with a weak D call TRBD1 (5 bases). Germline assignment: CDR1 SNHLY and CDR2 FYNNEI. The CDR3 runs 16 residues. Trimming took off 6 bases at V and 5 bases at J, with 22 bases between the two ends. CDR3 region: CASRRETGAALYGYTF. As DNA, the CDR3 is TGTGCCAGCAGACGGGAGACCGGGGCAGCCCTTTATGGCTACACCTTC. The whole variable domain, remainder taken from reference TRBV2 and TRBJ1-2, is EPEVTQTPSHQVTQMGQEVILRCVPISNHLYFYWYRQILGQKVEFLVSFYNNEISEKSEIFDDQFSVERPDGSNFTLKIRSTKLEDSAMYFCASRRETGAALYGYTFGSGTRLTVV.

V and J are TRBV15 and TRBJ1-5; 8 bases align to TRBD1. Germline CDR1 is LNHNV and CDR2 is YYDKDF (reference sequence). The CDR3 length is 15 residues. J was trimmed by 7 bases and V by 1 base; bases with no gene match: 6. As DNA, the CDR3 is TGTGCCACCAGCAGAGTTTACGGGACAGGCCAGCCCCAGCATTTT. Translated: CATSRVYGTGQPQHF.

This chain links TRBV28 with TRBJ2-1; 10 positions match TRBD2. V was clipped by 1 base and J by 3 bases; unmatched bases: 3. The CDR3 consists of 16 residues. Germline V CDR1 and CDR2: MDHEN, SYDVKM. This CDR3 reads CASSLFGTSVYNEQFF. The CDR3 DNA sequence: TGTGCCAGCAGTTTATTTGGGACTAGCGTCTACAATGAGCAGTTCTTC. Based on the CDR3 plus reference TRBV28 and TRBJ2-1, the full variable domain is DVKVTQSSRYLVKRTGEKVFLECVQDMDHENMFWYRQDPGLGLRLIYFSYDVKMKEKGDIPEGYSVSREKKERFSLILESASTNQTSMYLCASSLFGTSVYNEQFFGPGTRLTVL.

The chain links TRBV28 to TRBJ2-5; 8 bases fit TRBD1. Germline trimming cut 3 bases from V and 4 bases from J; bases unmatched to any gene: 7. Germline V lookup: CDR1 MDHEN, CDR2 SYDVKM. The CDR3 is 15 residues long. The chain's CDR3 is CASSFPGQGVETQYF. The CDR3 DNA follows: TGTGCCAGCAGTTTCCCCGGACAGGGAGTAGAGACCCAGTACTTC.

This chain links TRBV3-1 (or the pseudogene TRBV3-2) with TRBJ2-1; 11 nucleotides agree with TRBD2. The trim removed 0 bases at V and 9 bases at J, leaving 13 bases unmatched. The CDR3 has 18 amino acids. The germline CDR1 and CDR2 sequences are LGHDT and YNNKEL (reference sequence). Written as DNA, the CDR3 is TGTGCCAGCAGCCAAGATCGGGCTAGCGGGAGGAAGAGGAGTGAGCAGTTCTTC. It encodes CASSQDRASGRKRSEQFF.